These T cell receptor beta chains were read from a single sample in a study of blood T cell repertoires in COVID-19. TCRdb keeps only in-frame clones here, not all; method: immunoSEQ multiplex PCR. The data show hundreds of thousands of clones, roughly 89% seen once. Sequences were obtained from peripheral blood. The source of these receptors is a woman between 25 and 40 years old with acute or convalescent COVID-19. The CDR3 runs from the conserved cysteine through the conserved F or W. The D gene is left open where the match is weak. Clone size, where shown, is once, few, many, or a class for clones that have expanded.

cdr3_nt cdr3_aa v_call d_call j_call clone_size
TGCGCCAGCAGATCGGACAGGGGAAGGTTTGGCTACACCTTC CASRSDRGRFGYTF TRBV5-1 TRBD1 TRBJ1-2 NA
TGTGCCAGCAGTCCCCCCGGGACAGCCTCCTATGGCTACACCTTC CASSPPGTASYGYTF TRBV28 TRBD1 TRBJ1-2 NA
TGTGCCAGCAGCCCTAGTGGCAGAATTCATGGCTACACCTTC CASSPSGRIHGYTF TRBV9 NA TRBJ1-2 once
TGTGCCAGCAGCTCAGTTGGGACAACCACAGATACGCAGTATTTT CASSSVGTTTDTQYF TRBV7-2 NA TRBJ2-3 NA
TGTGCCAGCAGCCAAGATCGTCGGGGGGGCCACCAAGAGACCCAGTACTTC CASSQDRRGGHQETQYF TRBV3-1/TRBV3-2 TRBD2 TRBJ2-5 NA
TGTGCCAGTAGTACTACTTCGACCGCCGGGACAGGGACTAATCAGCCCCAGCATTTT CASSTTSTAGTGTNQPQHF TRBV19 TRBD1 TRBJ1-5 NA
TGTGCCAGCAGGGGACAGGGGATTTTCAATCAGCCCCAGCATTTT CASRGQGIFNQPQHF TRBV28 TRBD1 TRBJ1-5 NA
TGTGCCAGCAGGAAAGGGACAGGCAATCAGCCCCAGCATTTT CASRKGTGNQPQHF TRBV28 TRBD1 TRBJ1-5 once
TGCAGCGTTTCTACAGGGTGGAGAGAGACCCAGTACTTC CSVSTGWRETQYF TRBV29-1 NA TRBJ2-5 once
TGCGCCAGCAGGATCTCGAGGGCGGATACGCAGTATTTT CASRISRADTQYF TRBV10-2 NA TRBJ2-3 NA
TGTGCCAGCAGCTTGGATATAGCGCGGGGAATCACAGATACGCAGTATTTT CASSLDIARGITDTQYF TRBV5-4 NA TRBJ2-3 NA
TGTGCCTGGAGTGGAGGACTAGCGGGGGGAAAGTTCTTC CAWSGGLAGGKFF TRBV30 TRBD2 TRBJ2-1 NA
TGTGCCATCAGTGAGCGACAGGGCTACGAGCAGTACTTC CAISERQGYEQYF TRBV10-3 TRBD1 TRBJ2-7 NA
TGTGCCAGCAGCTTGGTCGCGGGGAGCACTGAAGCTTTCTTT CASSLVAGSTEAFF TRBV5-8 NA TRBJ1-1 once
TGTGCCAGTAGTATAGGGGGACTAGTAAAAGATACGCAGTATTTT CASSIGGLVKDTQYF TRBV19 TRBD2 TRBJ2-3 NA